This passage covers 9 T cell receptor beta chains from one sample sequenced in a study of T-cell reconstitution after alpha-beta-depleted transplantation in children. Unique molecular identifiers were used to barcode this TCRbeta library. One entry per CDR3 protein, called by TCRdb with MiXCR from the PCR reads. Of hundreds of thousands of distinct CDR3 sequences listed, 17% are singletons. The sequenced sample was PBMCs, mostly from graft donor cells, obtained 360 days after TCRalphabeta/CD19-depleted stem cell transplant. The receptor source for this set is a male patient aged 2-15 years who had a stem cell transplant for acute lymphoblastic leukemia, so the T cells may come from the graft donor.

The V gene is TRBV6-5, the J gene TRBJ1-1; D uncertain. The germline V gene encodes CDR1 MNHEY and CDR2 SVGAGI. V was pared by 2 bases and J by 2 bases, with 6 bases between. The CDR3 contains 13 residues. In nucleotides, the CDR3 is TGTGCCAGCAGTTACGGGGATAACACTGAAGCTTTCTTT. Translating gives CASSYGDNTEAFF.

This chain links TRBV6-2 or TRBV6-3 with TRBJ2-1; 11 bases line up with TRBD2. The CDR3 runs 17 residues. CDR1 is MNHEY and CDR2 is SVGEGT in the germline V gene. V lost 4 bases and J lost 6; bases outside the gene matches: 11. In nucleotides, the CDR3 is TGTGCCAGCAGTTCAGGACTAGCGGGCGGAACCCCCAATGAGCAGTTCTTC. It specifies CASSSGLAGGTPNEQFF.

This clonotype showed up just a few times. The chain carries TRBV28 and TRBJ2-1; 14 positions match TRBD2. The CDR3 has 15 amino acids. V shed 5 bases and J 6 bases; nucleotides not matched to a gene: 3. Germline V gene lookup returns CDR1 MDHEN and CDR2 SYDVKM. For the CDR3, the DNA is TGTGCCAGCAGTCTGACTAGCGGGAGGGCCAATGAGCAGTTCTTC. Protein product: CASSLTSGRANEQFF.

This clonotype was picked up one time. The rearrangement uses TRBV5-1 and TRBJ1-5, with 7 nucleotides matching TRBD1. The CDR3 totals 16 residues. With V trimmed by 0 bases and J by 9 bases, 12 bases remained unmatched. Germline V gene lookup returns CDR1 SGHRS and CDR2 YFSETQ. CDR3 in amino acids: CASSLAPDRDFRPQHF. The CDR3, as DNA: TGCGCCAGCAGCTTGGCCCCAGACAGGGACTTTCGGCCCCAGCATTTT.

This clonotype was observed a handful of times. J is TRBJ2-1 and V is TRBV12-3 or TRBV12-4, with D perhaps TRBD1 (6 bases). The V and J ends lost 6 bases and 4 bases respectively, with 13 bases between them. The CDR3 runs 14 residues. The CDR3 nucleotides read TGTGCCAGCAGGGGACGGGACAAGTACAATGAGCAGTTCTTC. Translating gives CASRGRDKYNEQFF.

This clonotype was seen a few times. The chain combines TRBV6-5 with TRBJ1-4, with TRBD1 identical over 7 bases. CDR1 is MNHEY, CDR2 SVGAGI, per germline. The trim removed 0 bases at V and 5 bases at J, leaving 3 bases unmatched. The CDR3 length is 15 residues. The CDR3 DNA reads as TGTGCCAGCAGTTACTCGACAGGGATAAATGAAAAACTGTTTTTT. This gives the protein CASSYSTGINEKLFF.

This rearrangement joins TRBV4-3 to TRBJ1-2; 9 bases fit TRBD1. The V and J ends lost 3 bases and 6 bases, in that order; junction bases with no gene match: 5. Germline V gives CDR1 LGHNA, CDR2 YSLEER. This CDR3 is 14 amino acids long. CDR3 nucleotides: TGCGCCAGCAGCCACCGGGACAGGGCACATGGCTACACCTTC. It encodes CASSHRDRAHGYTF.

A word on this clonotype: The CDR3 end shows no conserved phenylalanine or tryptophan, and so a read error is likely. The gene calls are TRBV5-1 and TRBJ2-1; 8 nucleotides agree with TRBD1. Germline-derived CDR1 and CDR2 are SGHRS and YFSETQ. Unmatched junction bases numbered 8, after V lost 4 bases and J lost 5 bases. The CDR3 is 15 residues long. The CDR3 spells CASSPGTGINNEQFL. In nucleotides, the CDR3 is TGCGCCAGCAGCCCTGGGACAGGCATCAACAATGAGCAGTTCTTG.

J is TRBJ1-2 and V is TRBV12-3 or TRBV12-4; 11 nucleotides match TRBD1. The CDR3 contains 14 residues. V gave up 8 bases and J gave up 7 bases; unmatched junction bases: 9. The CDR3 nucleotides are TGTGCCAGCCGGGACAGGGGGTTACTGGGTGGCTACACCTTC. Its translation: CASRDRGLLGGYTF.